This T cell receptor (beta chain) originates from a study of T cells in Graves' hyperthyroidism and ophthalmopathy. The hyperthyroidism was newly diagnosed and had lasted under 2 months; the patients were aged 18 to 65. The study left out patients who had uncontrolled infection, other autoimmune disease, pregnancy or lactation. V was pared by 2 bases and J by 0 bases, with 4 bases of the junction left unmatched. The CDR3 length is 16 residues. Germline loops: CDR1 SGHRS, CDR2 YFSETQ. Amplification yielded TCR beta CDR3 regions, with RNA transcripts as the source. The TCR CDR3 first-round RT-PCR relied on the HTBI primer set. TCRdb passed the multiplex PCR reads through MiXCR, listing each CDR3 protein once. The table includes a few hundred thousand distinct CDR3 sequences, 13% detected once.

The sequenced sample was blood. This sequence joins TRBV5-1 and TRBJ2-1, with 8 bases fitting TRBD1. This TCR was sampled from a man aged 25 to 40 with Graves' hyperthyroidism that later progressed to Graves' ophthalmopathy. The CDR3 sequence is CASSLLQGASYNEQFF. CDR3 in DNA: TGCGCCAGCAGCTTACTTCAGGGGGCCTCCTACAATGAGCAGTTCTTC.